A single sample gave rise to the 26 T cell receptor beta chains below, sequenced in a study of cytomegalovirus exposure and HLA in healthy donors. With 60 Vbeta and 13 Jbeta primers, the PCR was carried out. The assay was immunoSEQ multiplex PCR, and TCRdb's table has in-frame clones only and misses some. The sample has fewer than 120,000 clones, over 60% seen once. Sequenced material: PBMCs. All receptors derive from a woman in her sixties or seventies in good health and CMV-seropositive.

The CDR3 here is CASSGGQGVYEQYF. The CDR3 nucleotides are TGTGCCAGCTCGGGGGGACAGGGGGTCTACGAGCAGTACTTC. The chain couples TRBV18 to TRBJ2-7; 11 nucleotides agree with TRBD1. The CDR3 consists of 14 residues. V was clipped by 6 bases and J by 3 bases; unmatched bases: 4. CDR1 and CDR2 from the germline V gene are KGHSH and LQKENI.

In DNA, the CDR3 is TGCGCCAGCAGCCGGGGGCTAGCGGGAGGCCCCAGCACAGATACGCAGTATTTT. Translating gives CASSRGLAGGPSTDTQYF. The chain has TRBV5-1 and TRBJ2-3; the match to TRBD2 covers 11 bases. Germline V lookup: CDR1 SGHRS, CDR2 YFSETQ. J was trimmed by 0 bases and V by 4 bases; bases with no gene match: 10. The CDR3 covers 18 residues.

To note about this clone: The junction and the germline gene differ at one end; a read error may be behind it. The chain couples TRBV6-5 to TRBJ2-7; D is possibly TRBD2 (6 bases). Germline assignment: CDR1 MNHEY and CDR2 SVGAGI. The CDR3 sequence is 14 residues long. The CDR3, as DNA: TGTGCCAGCAGTTACAGACGGGACTCCCACGAGCAGTACTTC. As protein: CASSYRRDSHEQYF.

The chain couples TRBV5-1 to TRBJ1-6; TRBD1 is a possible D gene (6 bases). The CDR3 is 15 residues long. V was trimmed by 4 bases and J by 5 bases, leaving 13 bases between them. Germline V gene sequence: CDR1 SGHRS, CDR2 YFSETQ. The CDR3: CASSVPTGNNSPLHF. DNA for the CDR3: TGCGCCAGCAGCGTCCCAACAGGGAATAATTCACCCCTCCACTTT.

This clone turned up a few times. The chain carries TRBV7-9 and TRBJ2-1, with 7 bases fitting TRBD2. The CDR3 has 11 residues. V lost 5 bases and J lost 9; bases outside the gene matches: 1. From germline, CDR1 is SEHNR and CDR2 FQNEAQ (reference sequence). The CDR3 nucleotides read TGTGCCAGCAGCCCGGGGGGTGAGCAGTTCTTC. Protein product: CASSPGGEQFF.

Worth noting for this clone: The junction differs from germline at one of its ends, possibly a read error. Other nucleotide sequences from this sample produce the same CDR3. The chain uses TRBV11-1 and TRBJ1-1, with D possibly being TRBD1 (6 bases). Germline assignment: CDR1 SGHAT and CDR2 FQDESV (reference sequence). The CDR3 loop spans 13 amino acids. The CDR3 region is CASSLAGEAEAFF. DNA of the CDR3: TGTGCCAGTAGCTTAGCAGGGGAGGCTGAAGCTTTCTTT.

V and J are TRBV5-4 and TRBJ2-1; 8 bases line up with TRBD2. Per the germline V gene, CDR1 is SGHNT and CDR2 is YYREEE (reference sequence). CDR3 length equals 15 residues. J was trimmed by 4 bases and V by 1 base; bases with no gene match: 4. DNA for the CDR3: TGTGCCAGCAGCTTGAGTAGCGGGGTTTACAATGAGCAGTTCTTC. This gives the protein CASSLSSGVYNEQFF.

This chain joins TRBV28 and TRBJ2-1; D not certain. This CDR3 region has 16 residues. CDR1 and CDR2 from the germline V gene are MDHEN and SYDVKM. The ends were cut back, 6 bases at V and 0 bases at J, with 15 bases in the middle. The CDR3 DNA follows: TGTGCCAGCAGAATACGAGCGTTTAGCTCCTACAATGAGCAGTTCTTC. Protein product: CASRIRAFSSYNEQFF.

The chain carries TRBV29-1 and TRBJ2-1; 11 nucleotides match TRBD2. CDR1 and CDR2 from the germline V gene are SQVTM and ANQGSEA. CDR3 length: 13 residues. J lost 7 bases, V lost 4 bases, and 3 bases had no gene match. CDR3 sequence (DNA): TGCAGCGTTGCACTAGCGGGAGTTAATGAGCAGTTCTTC. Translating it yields CSVALAGVNEQFF.

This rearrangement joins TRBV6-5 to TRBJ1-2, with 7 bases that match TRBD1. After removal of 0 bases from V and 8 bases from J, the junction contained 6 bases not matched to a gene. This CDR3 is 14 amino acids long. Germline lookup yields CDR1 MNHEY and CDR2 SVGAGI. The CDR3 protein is CASSYSARGRGYTF. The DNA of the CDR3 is TGTGCCAGCAGTTACTCGGCCAGGGGGAGAGGCTACACCTTC.

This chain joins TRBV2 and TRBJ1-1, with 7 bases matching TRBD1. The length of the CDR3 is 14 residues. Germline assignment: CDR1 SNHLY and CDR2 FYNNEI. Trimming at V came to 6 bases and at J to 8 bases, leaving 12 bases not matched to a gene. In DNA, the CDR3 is TGTGCCAGCAGGCCCCGGGACAGAAGTGCGGAAGCTTTCTTT. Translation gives CASRPRDRSAEAFF.

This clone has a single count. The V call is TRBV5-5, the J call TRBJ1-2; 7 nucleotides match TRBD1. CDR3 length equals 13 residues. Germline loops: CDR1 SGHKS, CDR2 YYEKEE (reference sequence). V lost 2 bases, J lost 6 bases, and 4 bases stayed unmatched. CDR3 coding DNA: TGTGCCAGCAGCTTTGGAGGGGGCGATGGCTACACCTTC. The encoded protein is CASSFGGGDGYTF.

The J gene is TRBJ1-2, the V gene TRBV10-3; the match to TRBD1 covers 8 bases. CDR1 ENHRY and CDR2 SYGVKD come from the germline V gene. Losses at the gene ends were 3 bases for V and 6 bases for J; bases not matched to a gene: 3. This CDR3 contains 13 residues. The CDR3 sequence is CAISETGGDGYTF. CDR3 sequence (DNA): TGTGCCATCAGTGAAACAGGGGGTGATGGCTACACCTTC.

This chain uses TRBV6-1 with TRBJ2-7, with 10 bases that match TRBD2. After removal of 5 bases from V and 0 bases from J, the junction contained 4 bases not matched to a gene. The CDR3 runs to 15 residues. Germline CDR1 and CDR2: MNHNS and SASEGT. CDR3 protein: CASSPSGRASYEQYF. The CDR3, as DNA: TGTGCCAGCAGTCCCAGCGGGAGGGCCTCCTACGAGCAGTACTTC.

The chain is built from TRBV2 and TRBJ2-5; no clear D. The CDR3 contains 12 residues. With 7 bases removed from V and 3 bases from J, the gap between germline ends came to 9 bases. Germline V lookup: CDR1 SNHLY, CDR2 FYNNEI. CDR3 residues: CASTSVKETQYF. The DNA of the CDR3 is TGTGCCAGCACCTCAGTAAAAGAGACCCAGTACTTC.

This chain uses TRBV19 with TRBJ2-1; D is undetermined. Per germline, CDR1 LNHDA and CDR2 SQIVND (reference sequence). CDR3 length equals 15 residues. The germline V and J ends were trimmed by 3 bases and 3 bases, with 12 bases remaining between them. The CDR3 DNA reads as TGTGCCAGTAGTATGGGCTACCAAATCTACAATGAGCAGTTCTTC. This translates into CASSMGYQIYNEQFF.

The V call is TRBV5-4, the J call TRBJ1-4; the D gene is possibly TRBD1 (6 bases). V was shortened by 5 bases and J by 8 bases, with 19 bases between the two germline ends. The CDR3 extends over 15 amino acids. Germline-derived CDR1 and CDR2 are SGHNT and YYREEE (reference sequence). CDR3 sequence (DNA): TGTGCCAGCAGACAGGGTCCGAGCATGGAGGAAAAACTGTTTTTT. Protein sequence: CASRQGPSMEEKLFF.

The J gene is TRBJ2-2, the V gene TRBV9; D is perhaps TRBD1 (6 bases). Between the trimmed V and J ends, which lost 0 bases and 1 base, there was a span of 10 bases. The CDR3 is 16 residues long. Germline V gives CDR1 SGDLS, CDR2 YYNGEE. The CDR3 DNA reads TGTGCCAGCAGCGTAGCTTTACAGGGGAACACCGGGGAGCTGTTTTTT. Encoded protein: CASSVALQGNTGELFF.

This CDR3 is CASSIDRQDYGYTF. The CDR3 DNA follows: TGTGCCAGTAGTATAGACCGGCAGGACTATGGCTACACCTTC. The rearrangement links TRBV19 to TRBJ1-2; no clear D gene. Germline V gene sequence: CDR1 LNHDA, CDR2 SQIVND (reference sequence). The CDR3 spans 14 residues. V lost 0 bases to trimming and J lost 3 bases, with 8 bases between them.

CDR3: CASSPLRREWGTEAFF. The CDR3 DNA reads TGTGCCAGTAGCCCATTAAGACGGGAATGGGGCACTGAAGCTTTCTTT. The chain recombines TRBV19 with TRBJ1-1, with unresolved D. This CDR3 is 16 amino acids long. Trimming removed 6 bases at V and 4 bases at J, with 21 bases between. The germline V gene has CDR1 LNHDA and CDR2 SQIVND (reference sequence).

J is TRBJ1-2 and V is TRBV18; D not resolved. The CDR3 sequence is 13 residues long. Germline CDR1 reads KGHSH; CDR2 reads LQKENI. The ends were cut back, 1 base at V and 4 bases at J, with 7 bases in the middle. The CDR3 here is CASSPQSPYGYTF. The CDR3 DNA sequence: TGTGCCAGCTCACCACAGAGTCCCTATGGCTACACCTTC.

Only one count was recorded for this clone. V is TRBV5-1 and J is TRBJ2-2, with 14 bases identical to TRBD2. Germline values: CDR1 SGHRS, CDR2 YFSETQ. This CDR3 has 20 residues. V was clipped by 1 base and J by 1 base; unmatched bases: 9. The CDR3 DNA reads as TGCGCCAGCAGCTTGCTCGGGACTAGCGGGAGCTGGGAGAACACCGGGGAGCTGTTTTTT. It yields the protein CASSLLGTSGSWENTGELFF. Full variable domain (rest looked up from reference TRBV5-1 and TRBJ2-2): KAGVTQTPRYLIKTRGQQVTLSCSPISGHRSVSWYQQTPGQGLQFLFEYFSETQRNKGNFPGRFSGRQFSNSRSEMNVSTLELGDSALYLCASSLLGTSGSWENTGELFFGEGSRLTVL.

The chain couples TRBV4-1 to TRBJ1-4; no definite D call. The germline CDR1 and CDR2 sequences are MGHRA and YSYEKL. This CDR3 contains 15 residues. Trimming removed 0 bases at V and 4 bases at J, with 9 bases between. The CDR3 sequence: CASSQEAVDNEKLFF. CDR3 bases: TGCGCCAGCAGCCAAGAAGCGGTTGATAATGAAAAACTGTTTTTT.

CDR3 in DNA: TGTGCCAGCAGCTTGGGGCGAGTGCCGGGTCAAGAGACCCAGTACTTC. Protein: CASSLGRVPGQETQYF. The chain employs TRBV5-4 and TRBJ2-5; D remains unclear. Germline CDR1 reads SGHNT; CDR2 reads YYREEE (reference sequence). Trimming left V 0 bases short and J 2 bases short, with 14 bases between. This CDR3 is 16 amino acids long.

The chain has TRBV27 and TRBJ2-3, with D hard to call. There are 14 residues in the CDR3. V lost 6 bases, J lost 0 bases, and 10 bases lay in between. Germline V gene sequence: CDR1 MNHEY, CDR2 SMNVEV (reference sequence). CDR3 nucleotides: TGTGCCAGCAGCTGGTCCGGGAGCACAGATACGCAGTATTTT. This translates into CASSWSGSTDTQYF.

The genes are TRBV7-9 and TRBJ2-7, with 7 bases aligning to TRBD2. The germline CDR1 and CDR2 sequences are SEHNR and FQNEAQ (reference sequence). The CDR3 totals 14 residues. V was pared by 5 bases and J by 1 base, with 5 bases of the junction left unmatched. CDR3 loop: CASSHTGGSYEQYF. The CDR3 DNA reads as TGTGCCAGCAGCCACACGGGGGGTTCCTACGAGCAGTACTTC.